The entry below describes one T cell receptor (beta chain). TCRdb keeps only in-frame clones here, not all; method: immunoSEQ multiplex PCR. The sample includes around 480,000 clones, approximately 88% seen only once; the top ten take about 12%. CDR3 size: 17 residues. The V segment lost 4 bases and the J segment 7 bases; nucleotides outside the gene matches: 11. CDR1 and CDR2 (germline): LGHDT, YNNKEL (reference sequence). These data originate in a study of blood T cell repertoires in COVID-19. Study information: Samples representing acute and convalescent COVID-19 were sourced from the United States, Italy and Spain.

The chain combines TRBV3-1 (or the pseudogene TRBV3-2) with TRBJ2-1; 12 positions agree with TRBD2. The sequence was obtained from a woman aged 45-65 years with COVID-19, enrolled during active disease. Sequenced sample: peripheral blood. The CDR3 spells CASSPELAGGDKNEQFF. CDR3 coding DNA: TGTGCCAGCAGCCCGGAGCTAGCGGGGGGGGATAAGAATGAGCAGTTCTTC.